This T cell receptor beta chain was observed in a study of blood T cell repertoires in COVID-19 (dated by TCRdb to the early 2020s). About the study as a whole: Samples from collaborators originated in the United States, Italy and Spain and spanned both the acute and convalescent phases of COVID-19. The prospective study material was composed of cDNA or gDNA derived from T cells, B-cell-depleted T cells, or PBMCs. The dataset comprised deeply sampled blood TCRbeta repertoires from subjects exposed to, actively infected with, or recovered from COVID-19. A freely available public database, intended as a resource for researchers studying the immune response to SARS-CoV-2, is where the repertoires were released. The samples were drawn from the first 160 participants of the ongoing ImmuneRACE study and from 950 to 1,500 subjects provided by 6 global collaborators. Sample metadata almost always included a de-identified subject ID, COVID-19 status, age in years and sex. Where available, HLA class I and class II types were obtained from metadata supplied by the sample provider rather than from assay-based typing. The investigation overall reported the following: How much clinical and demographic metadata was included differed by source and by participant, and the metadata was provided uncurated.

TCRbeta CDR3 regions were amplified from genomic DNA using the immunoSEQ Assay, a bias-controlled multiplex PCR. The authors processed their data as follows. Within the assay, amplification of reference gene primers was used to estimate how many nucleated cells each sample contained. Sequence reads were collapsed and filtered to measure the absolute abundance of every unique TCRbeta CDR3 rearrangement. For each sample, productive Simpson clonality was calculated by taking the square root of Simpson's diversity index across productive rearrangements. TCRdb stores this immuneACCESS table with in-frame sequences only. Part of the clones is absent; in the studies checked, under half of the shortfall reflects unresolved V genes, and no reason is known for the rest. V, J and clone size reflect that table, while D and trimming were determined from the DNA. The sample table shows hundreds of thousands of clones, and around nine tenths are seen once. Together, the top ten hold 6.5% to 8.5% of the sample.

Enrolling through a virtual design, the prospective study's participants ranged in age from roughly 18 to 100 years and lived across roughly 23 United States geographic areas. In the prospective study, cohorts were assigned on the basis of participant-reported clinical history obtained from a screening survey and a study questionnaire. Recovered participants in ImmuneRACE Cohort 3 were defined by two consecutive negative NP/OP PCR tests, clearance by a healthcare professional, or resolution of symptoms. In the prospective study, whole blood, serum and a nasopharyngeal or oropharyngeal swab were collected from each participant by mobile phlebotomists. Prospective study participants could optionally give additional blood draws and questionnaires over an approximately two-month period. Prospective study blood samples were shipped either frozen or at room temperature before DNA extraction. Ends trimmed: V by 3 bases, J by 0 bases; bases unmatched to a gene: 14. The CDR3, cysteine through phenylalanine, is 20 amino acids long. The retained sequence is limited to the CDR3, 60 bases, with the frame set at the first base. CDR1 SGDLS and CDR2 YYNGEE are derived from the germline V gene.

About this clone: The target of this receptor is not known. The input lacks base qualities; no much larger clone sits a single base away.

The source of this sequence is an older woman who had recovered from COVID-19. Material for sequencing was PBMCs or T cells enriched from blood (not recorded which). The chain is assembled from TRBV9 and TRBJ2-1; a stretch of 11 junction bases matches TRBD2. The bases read TGTGCCAGCAGCGAAAGTACTAGCGGGGGCCTATTCAGCTCCTACAATGAGCAGTTCTTC. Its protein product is CASSESTSGGLFSSYNEQFF.